A single sample is the source of the 25 T cell receptor beta chains below, sequenced in a study of vaccination effects on CD4 cells after COVID-19. Antigen-specific CD4+ T cells expanded by the ViraFEST assay with viral peptide pools were then sequenced. A 10-day culture period preceded the isolation of CD4+ T cells. Either the mRNA-1273 or the BNT162b2 vaccine was given to participants as two doses. These receptors' targets are unknown. Libraries were prepared by immunoSEQ multiplex PCR; TCRdb keeps only in-frame clonotypes and omits some of them. The sample includes 65,000 to 95,000 clones, roughly 80% of them seen just once. This material consisted of CD4+ T cells from PBMCs cultured with HCoV-OC43 spike peptides, taken after COVID-19 vaccination. This sample's subset: HCoV-OC43 spike overlapping peptide pool stimulation. Receptors originate from a human donor who received a COVID-19 vaccine.

This sequence joins TRBV5-1 and TRBJ1-1, with D unresolved. CDR3 length: 17 amino acids. Germline CDR1 and CDR2: SGHRS and YFSETQ. The V and J ends lost 4 bases and 1 base respectively, with 20 bases between them. CDR3 sequence: CASSELYPSQKNTEAFF. In nucleotides, the CDR3 is TGCGCCAGCAGCGAACTTTATCCCAGCCAAAAGAACACTGAAGCTTTCTTT.

This rearrangement joins TRBV2 to TRBJ1-5, with D unresolved. In germline, CDR1 is SNHLY, CDR2 FYNNEI. The CDR3 is made up of 15 amino acids. V lost 4 bases, J lost 0 bases, and 10 bases lay in between. The CDR3 DNA reads as TGTGCCAGCAGTGCACCGGATTATAGCAATCAGCCCCAGCATTTT. As protein: CASSAPDYSNQPQHF. The variable domain in full, completed from reference TRBV2 and TRBJ1-5, reads EPEVTQTPSHQVTQMGQEVILRCVPISNHLYFYWYRQILGQKVEFLVSFYNNEISEKSEIFDDQFSVERPDGSNFTLKIRSTKLEDSAMYFCASSAPDYSNQPQHFGDGTRLSIL.

V and J are TRBV12-3 or TRBV12-4 and TRBJ1-1; D is perhaps TRBD1 (6 bases). V was cut by 7 bases and J by 0 bases, with 9 bases left in between. This CDR3 has 13 amino acids. The CDR3 DNA follows: TGTGCCAGCACCCACAGGGTGAACACTGAAGCTTTCTTT. Protein product: CASTHRVNTEAFF.

V is TRBV7-2 and J is TRBJ1-1; D unclear. CDR3 length: 14 residues. V lost 3 bases to trimming and J lost 6 bases, with 14 bases between them. Germline V gives CDR1 SGHTA, CDR2 FQGNSA. The CDR3 here is CASSFSARGPEAFF. CDR3 bases: TGTGCCAGCAGCTTCTCGGCGCGGGGTCCTGAAGCTTTCTTT.

This clone was found a few times. The rearrangement links TRBV18 to TRBJ1-2; possibly TRBD1 for D (5 bases). The CDR3 is 13 amino acids. Germline V gene lookup returns CDR1 KGHSH and CDR2 LQKENI. Trimming shortened V by 6 bases and J by 2 bases, and 10 bases separated the two germline ends. In DNA form, the CDR3 reads TGTGCCAGCTCCGCTGGGGCCAACTATGGCTACACCTTC. It yields the protein CASSAGANYGYTF.

The V call is TRBV9, the J call TRBJ2-2, with 7 bases that match TRBD2. CDR1 and CDR2 (germline): SGDLS, YYNGEE. The CDR3 extends over 15 amino acids. V dropped 0 bases and J dropped 5; count of bases not matched to a gene: 4. The CDR3 DNA follows: TGTGCCAGCAGCGTAGGGGCGGGAGAAACCGGGGAGCTGTTTTTT. This translates into CASSVGAGETGELFF.

V and J are TRBV5-4 and TRBJ1-1; 8 bases align to TRBD1. The CDR3 covers 14 residues. In germline, CDR1 is SGHNT, CDR2 YYREEE (reference sequence). V shed 4 bases and J 4 bases; nucleotides not matched to a gene: 6. DNA of the CDR3: TGTGCCAGCAGCGCAAGACAGGGGAGCACTGAAGCTTTCTTT. This encodes CASSARQGSTEAFF.

The chain has TRBV5-1 and TRBJ2-5; the D is unclear. In germline, CDR1 is SGHRS, CDR2 YFSETQ. CDR3 length equals 14 residues. V lost 0 bases and J lost 1, with 7 bases in between. CDR3 nucleotides: TGCGCCAGCAGCTTGGACACCCCCCAAGAGACCCAGTACTTC. Amino acids: CASSLDTPQETQYF.

The chain carries TRBV27 and TRBJ1-5; D may be TRBD1 (5 bases). This CDR3 has 16 amino acids. Germline-derived CDR1 and CDR2 are MNHEY and SMNVEV (reference sequence). Deletions cut 6 bases from V and 7 bases from J, with 22 bases between. CDR3 protein: CASRPDSFVPLQPQHF. The CDR3 DNA sequence: TGTGCCAGCAGACCCGACAGTTTTGTTCCCTTACAGCCCCAGCATTTT.

This clone was counted only a few times. The chain carries TRBV6-2 or TRBV6-3 and TRBJ1-6, with 8 bases matching TRBD1. The CDR3 runs to 14 residues. V lost 6 bases and J lost 7; bases outside the gene matches: 5. Looked up from germline, CDR1 is MNHEY and CDR2 is SVGEGT. The CDR3 loop is CASSRGLVNSPLHF. CDR3 sequence (DNA): TGTGCCAGCAGCAGGGGGCTCGTGAATTCACCCCTCCACTTT.

V is TRBV18 and J is TRBJ2-3; D is unclear. The V and J ends lost 3 bases and 1 base respectively, with 8 bases between them. Germline V CDR1 and CDR2: KGHSH, LQKENI. This CDR3 has 14 amino acids. The CDR3 sequence: CASSPGAGTDTQYF. CDR3 DNA sequence: TGTGCCAGCTCACCCGGTGCGGGCACAGATACGCAGTATTTT.

The chain has TRBV7-9 and TRBJ2-2; the D gene is possibly TRBD2 (5 bases). Germline CDR1 and CDR2: SEHNR and FQNEAQ (reference sequence). Deletions cut 1 base from V and 6 bases from J, with 6 bases between. This CDR3 has 13 residues. The CDR3 DNA is TGTGCCAGCAGCTTAGTGAGGGCCGGGGAGCTGTTTTTT. Translating gives CASSLVRAGELFF.

The chain has TRBV4-1 and TRBJ2-5; D ambiguous. CDR1 is MGHRA and CDR2 is YSYEKL in the germline V gene. The CDR3 has 14 residues. The V end lost 1 base, the J end lost 3 bases, and 9 bases lay between the germline ends. CDR3 DNA: TGCGCCAGCAGCCAAGCCGGGCTGAAAGAGACCCAGTACTTC. Its protein product is CASSQAGLKETQYF.

This clone has only a few counts. At one end the junction does not follow the germline gene, possibly because of a read error. The V call is TRBV3-1 (or the pseudogene TRBV3-2), the J call TRBJ1-4; D is ambiguous. Germline V gene sequence: CDR1 LGHDT, CDR2 YNNKEL (reference sequence). The CDR3 has 11 amino acids. Here the CDR3 reads CASSQIGATHF. DNA of the CDR3: TGTGCCAGCAGCCAAATCGGAGCTACCCACTTT.

This clone showed up just once. This chain uses TRBV7-2 with TRBJ2-1; D not certain. The ends were cut back, 0 bases at V and 6 bases at J, with 6 bases in the middle. The CDR3 length is 13 residues. CDR1 SGHTA and CDR2 FQGNSA come from the germline V gene. The CDR3 nucleotides are TGTGCCAGCAGCTTAGCCGGTTCCAATGAGCAGTTCTTC. The encoded protein is CASSLAGSNEQFF. Using reference TRBV7-2 and TRBJ2-1 for the parts outside the CDR3, the full variable domain is GAGVSQSPSNKVTEKGKDVELRCDPISGHTALYWYRQSLGQGLEFLIYFQGNSAPDKSGLPSDRFSAERTGGSVSTLTIQRTQQEDSAVYLCASSLAGSNEQFFGPGTRLTVL.

This clone has more than one count but fewer than ten. The CDR3 nucleotides read TGTGCCAGCAGCGGACGGGGGGCGCGCCAGCCCCAGCATTTT. It translates to CASSGRGARQPQHF. The chain is built from TRBV3-1 (or the pseudogene TRBV3-2) and TRBJ1-5; D is possibly TRBD1 (6 bases). Germline V gives CDR1 LGHDT, CDR2 YNNKEL (reference sequence). The CDR3 is 14 residues long. V lost 5 bases and J 7 bases, leaving 15 bases between the germline ends.

The V and J genes are TRBV5-1 and TRBJ2-2; TRBD1 is a possible D gene (5 bases). Trimming removed 2 bases from V and 4 bases from J, with 9 bases in between. Germline-derived CDR1 and CDR2 are SGHRS and YFSETQ. The CDR3 loop spans 14 amino acids. CDR3 in DNA: TGCGCCAGCAGCTTCGACAGTTCCACCGGGGAGCTGTTTTTT. It is translated as CASSFDSSTGELFF.

The V and J genes are TRBV12-3 or TRBV12-4 and TRBJ2-5; no reliable D call. Trimming removed 5 bases at V and 5 bases at J, with 12 bases between. The CDR3 has 13 amino acids. The CDR3 DNA reads as TGTGCCAGCAGTCCGCAGATAGGTGAGACCCAGTACTTC. Amino acids: CASSPQIGETQYF.

This clone has only a few counts. The chain couples TRBV11-2 to TRBJ2-3; no firm D call. Per the germline V gene, CDR1 is SGHAT and CDR2 is FQNNGV. V lost 6 bases, J lost 2 bases, and 6 bases lay in between. This CDR3 region has 12 residues. This CDR3 reads CASSKTTDTQYF. The CDR3 region has the DNA TGTGCCAGCAGTAAGACCACAGATACGCAGTATTTT.

The chain couples TRBV18 to TRBJ2-3; D is undetermined. Germline V gene sequence: CDR1 KGHSH, CDR2 LQKENI. Between the trimmed V and J ends, which lost 2 bases and 3 bases, there was a span of 9 bases. This CDR3 spans 14 amino acids. CDR3 loop: CASSPVTSTDTQYF. The CDR3 DNA follows: TGTGCCAGCTCACCAGTCACGTCTACAGATACGCAGTATTTT. The full variable domain, rest sourced from reference TRBV18 and TRBJ2-3, is NAGVMQNPRHLVRRRGQEARLRCSPMKGHSHVYWYRQLPEEGLKFMVYLQKENIIDESGMPKERFSAEFPKEGPSILRIQQVVRGDSAAYFCASSPVTSTDTQYFGPGTRLTVL.

The V call is TRBV6-5, the J call TRBJ1-2; D uncertain. V shed 0 bases and J shed 7 bases, with 15 bases lying between them. Germline CDR1 reads MNHEY; CDR2 reads SVGAGI. This CDR3 spans 15 amino acids. The CDR3 region is CASSYSTGLSGGYTF. CDR3 DNA sequence: TGTGCCAGCAGTTACTCGACGGGCCTCAGCGGTGGCTACACCTTC.

The chain has TRBV25-1 and TRBJ2-1; 9 bases match TRBD1. CDR1 and CDR2 from the germline V gene are MGHDK and SYGVNS. This CDR3 region has 14 residues. The J segment lost 7 bases and the V segment lost 5 bases, leaving 6 bases of the junction unmatched. The CDR3 reads CASSHRDRVNEQFF. CDR3 nucleotides: TGTGCCAGCAGTCACCGGGACAGGGTGAATGAGCAGTTCTTC.

The chain joins TRBV6-2 or TRBV6-3 to TRBJ2-1, with D possibly matching TRBD1 (6 bases). Germline V gene lookup returns CDR1 MNHEY and CDR2 SVGEGT. The length of the CDR3 is 15 residues. V lost 5 bases and J 2 bases, leaving 13 bases between the germline ends. For the CDR3, the DNA is TGTGCCAGCAGTCCCCTCAGGGGTCCCTACAATGAGCAGTTCTTC. This sequence encodes CASSPLRGPYNEQFF.

This clone was seen only a few times. The V gene is TRBV6-1, the J gene TRBJ1-6; 10 positions match TRBD1. The CDR3 runs to 15 residues. V lost 1 base to trimming and J lost 9 bases; unmatched junction nucleotides: 3. CDR1 MNHNS and CDR2 SASEGT come from the germline V gene. CDR3 sequence (DNA): TGTGCCAGCAGTGAAGGTGGGACAGGGGTTTCACCCCTCCACTTT. Protein: CASSEGGTGVSPLHF.

The chain has TRBV4-1 and TRBJ1-1; D is possibly TRBD1 (6 bases). Deletions cut 6 bases from V and 0 bases from J, with 11 bases between. The CDR3 has 14 amino acids. Germline CDR1 reads MGHRA; CDR2 reads YSYEKL. The CDR3 DNA is TGCGCCAGCAGAAACAGGGCGGTGAACACTGAAGCTTTCTTT. Its protein is CASRNRAVNTEAFF.